This T cell receptor beta chain was found in a study of beta chain features in type 1 diabetes. Study observations and caveats: Researchers caution that PCR might favor shorter templates, equally among patients and controls.

Regarding this clone: Its target is not known.

CD45RO/CCR7/CD25/CD127/CD95/CD27 staining was used to isolate CD4+ naive, central memory, regulatory and stem cell-like memory cells by sorting. Each sorted fraction was over 98% pure. All of the isolated RNA was reverse transcribed, so expressed TCRB transcripts were sequenced. Each sample of naive, central memory or regulatory T cells had, on average, around 3.3 million reads. The data were produced by immunoSEQ multiplex PCR, yet TCRdb's version contains in-frame clones alone and is incomplete. Seen here are approximately 160,000 clones, roughly 9% observed once, and the top ten hold 2% to 2.5%. The germline CDR1 and CDR2 sequences are MNHEY and SMNVEV (reference sequence). The CDR3 sequence is 11 residues long.

The receptor was derived from a woman under 30 in good health. The chain links TRBV27 to TRBJ1-6; 8 bases map to TRBD1. Specimen: central memory CD4+ T cells from blood. Written as DNA, the CDR3 is TGTGCGACAGGGGAGCGTTCACCCCTCCACTTT. Its protein product is CATGERSPLHF.